This record concerns one T cell receptor beta chain sequence. The antigen is undetermined. The length of the CDR3 is 16 residues. V dropped 6 bases and J dropped 0; count of bases not matched to a gene: 3. CDR1 MDHEN and CDR2 SYDVKM come from the germline V gene. PCR employed 60 Vbeta and 13 Jbeta primers. Assay: immunoSEQ multiplex PCR; the TCRdb copy retains only in-frame clones and omits some. The sample has approximately 150,000 clones, approximately 60% seen once. This specimen comes from a study of cytomegalovirus exposure and HLA in healthy donors. Notes on the study in general: Cytomegalovirus-associated status was assigned to more than 150 TCR beta chains. Published work reported that the classifier diagnosed cytomegalovirus status with high specificity and sensitivity. Most sequenced TCRs were rare (though some public TCRs occurred in many donors).

Material: PBMCs. The chain combines TRBV28 with TRBJ2-2; 11 nucleotides match TRBD2. The sequence was collected from an older woman in good health and CMV-seropositive. The CDR3 DNA sequence: TGTGCCAGCAGCACGGGACTAGCGGCGAACACCGGGGAGCTGTTTTTT. It encodes CASSTGLAANTGELFF.